This entry concerns a single T cell receptor beta chain. The data were taken from a study of blood T cell repertoires in COVID-19. Methods used by the authors: Estimates of nucleated cell counts were drawn from the amplification of reference gene primers. Profiled with immunoSEQ multiplex PCR; TCRdb holds only in-frame clones, not every one. For V, J and clone size, that table is used; D and trimming come from the DNA. This sample has about 80,000 clones, with about 72% found just once. Germline CDR1 and CDR2: SGHRS and YFSETQ. After removal of 7 bases from V and 4 bases from J, the junction contained 8 bases not matched to a gene. This CDR3 spans 15 amino acids.

The source is a man between 65 and 85 years old with active or convalescent COVID-19. The source material was peripheral blood. The rearrangement uses TRBV5-1 and TRBJ2-3, with TRBD2 matching over 11 bases. The CDR3 DNA follows: TGCGCCAGCGGACCGACTAGCGGGGCCCCAGATACGCAGTATTTT. It is translated as CASGPTSGAPDTQYF.